This T cell receptor beta chain was found in a study of blood T cell repertoires in COVID-19. As for the study in general: Collection of acute and convalescent COVID-19 samples took place in the United States, Italy and Spain.

Sequenced by immunoSEQ multiplex PCR; TCRdb stores in-frame clones only, minus some. The sample has 150,000 to 170,000 clones, roughly 89% seen once. The CDR3 length is 16 residues. V dropped 6 bases and J dropped 0 bases, with 15 bases sitting between them. The V gene's germline CDR1 is MGHRA and CDR2 YSYEKL. Sequencing was carried out using peripheral blood. The sequence came from a man aged 45 to 65 with acute or convalescent COVID-19. The rearrangement joins TRBV4-1 to TRBJ2-1; unclear D gene. The CDR3 is CASSSTGSSSYNEQFF. CDR3 coding DNA: TGCGCCAGCAGTTCGACCGGGTCTAGCTCCTACAATGAGCAGTTCTTC.